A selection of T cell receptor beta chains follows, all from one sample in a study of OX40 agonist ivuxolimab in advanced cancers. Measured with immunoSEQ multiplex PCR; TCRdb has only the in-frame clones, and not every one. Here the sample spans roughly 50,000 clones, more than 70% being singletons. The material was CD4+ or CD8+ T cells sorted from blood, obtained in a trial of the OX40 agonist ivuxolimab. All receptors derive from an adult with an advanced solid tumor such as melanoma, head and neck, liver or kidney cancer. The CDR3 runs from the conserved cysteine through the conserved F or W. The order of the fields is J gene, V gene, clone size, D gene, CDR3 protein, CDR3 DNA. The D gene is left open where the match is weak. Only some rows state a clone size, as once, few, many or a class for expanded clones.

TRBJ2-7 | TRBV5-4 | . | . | CASSKGGLTYEQYF | TGTGCCAGCAGCAAGGGGGGGTTGACCTACGAGCAGTACTTC
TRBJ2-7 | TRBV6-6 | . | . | CASSLAGYQTYEQYF | TGTGCCAGCAGTTTGGCTGGGTACCAAACCTACGAGCAGTACTTC
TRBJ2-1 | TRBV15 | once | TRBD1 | CATSRQEPLLTGTRNEQFF | TGTGCCACCAGCAGACAGGAGCCCCTTTTGACAGGGACGAGGAATGAGCAGTTCTTC
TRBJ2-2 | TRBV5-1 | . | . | CASSSGLTGELFF | TGCGCCAGCAGCTCGGGGCTCACCGGGGAGCTGTTTTTT
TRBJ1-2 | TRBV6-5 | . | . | CASSTLGGGGSYTF | TGTGCCAGCTCGACCCTCGGGGGGGGTGGGAGCTACACCTTC
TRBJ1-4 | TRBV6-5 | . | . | CASSYSPGATNEKLFF | TGTGCCAGCAGTTACTCGCCAGGAGCAACTAATGAAAAACTGTTTTTT
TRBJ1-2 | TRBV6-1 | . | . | CASSETPSRLGYTF | TGTGCCAGCAGCGAAACTCCCAGCCGGCTTGGCTACACCTTC
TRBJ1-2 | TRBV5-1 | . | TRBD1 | CASSLGDRGLSGYTF | TGCGCCAGCAGCTTGGGGGACAGGGGGCTCTCCGGCTACACCTTC
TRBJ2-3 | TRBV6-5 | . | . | CASRGTRFHTQYF | TGTGCCAGCAGAGGGACTCGATTTCATACGCAGTATTTT
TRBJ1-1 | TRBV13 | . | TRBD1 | CATQRGREGPEAFF | TGTGCCACCCAAAGGGGGCGGGAAGGTCCCGAAGCTTTCTTT
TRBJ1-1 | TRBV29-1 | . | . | CSVEDTLNTEAFF | TGCAGCGTTGAAGACACGTTGAACACTGAAGCTTTCTTT
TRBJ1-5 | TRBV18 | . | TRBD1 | CASSPGTVYQPQHF | TGTGCCAGCTCACCAGGGACAGTATATCAGCCCCAGCATTTT
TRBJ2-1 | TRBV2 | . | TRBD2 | CASRGGRGSNHTYNEQFF | TGTGCCAGCAGGGGAGGGCGGGGGTCCAACCACACCTACAATGAGCAGTTCTTC
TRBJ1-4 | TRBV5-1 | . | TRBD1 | CASSFSQRQGLNEKLFF | TGCGCCAGCAGCTTCAGCCAAAGACAGGGACTAAATGAAAAACTGTTTTTT
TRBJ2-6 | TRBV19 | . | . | CASSMYPGANVLTF | TGTGCCAGTAGTATGTACCCTGGGGCCAACGTCCTGACTTTC
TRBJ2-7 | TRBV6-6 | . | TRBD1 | CASRRDSPSYEQYF | TGTGCCAGCAGACGGGACAGCCCCTCCTACGAGCAGTACTTC
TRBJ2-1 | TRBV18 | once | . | CASSPPDRNNEQFF | TGTGCCAGCTCACCACCGGACAGAAACAATGAGCAGTTCTTC
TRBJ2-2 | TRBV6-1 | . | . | CASRQSNTGELFF | TGTGCCAGCAGACAGAGCAACACCGGGGAGCTGTTTTTT
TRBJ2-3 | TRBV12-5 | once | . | CASGLAQSWGDTQYF | TGTGCTAGTGGTTTGGCACAAAGCTGGGGTGATACGCAGTATTTT
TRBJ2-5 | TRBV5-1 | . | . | CASSLAGSQETQYF | TGCGCCAGCAGCTTGGCTGGGTCCCAAGAGACCCAGTACTTC
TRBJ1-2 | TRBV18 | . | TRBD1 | CASSPLTGEYGYTF | TGTGCCAGCTCACCACTGACAGGGGAATATGGCTACACCTTC
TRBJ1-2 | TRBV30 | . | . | CAWSRQAYGYTF | TGTGCCTGGAGTCGACAGGCCTATGGCTACACCTTC
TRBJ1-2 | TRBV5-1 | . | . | CASSPSKEVNYGYTF | TGCGCCAGCAGCCCGAGTAAGGAGGTAAACTATGGCTACACCTTC
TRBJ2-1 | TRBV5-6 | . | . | CASSFYGEQFF | TGTGCCAGCAGCTTTTACGGTGAGCAGTTCTTC
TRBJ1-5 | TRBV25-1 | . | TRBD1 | CASSPGQGNQPQHF | TGTGCCAGCAGTCCGGGACAGGGCAATCAGCCCCAGCATTTT
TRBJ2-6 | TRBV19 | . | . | CASRYQGSGANVLTF | TGTGCCAGTAGGTATCAGGGATCCGGGGCCAACGTCCTGACTTTC
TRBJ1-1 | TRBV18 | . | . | CASSPLRARLMNTEAFF | TGTGCCAGCTCACCCCTCCGAGCGAGACTCATGAACACTGAAGCTTTCTTT
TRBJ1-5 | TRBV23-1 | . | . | CASSQSVYYSNQPQHF | TGCGCCAGCAGTCAATCGGTATACTATAGCAATCAGCCCCAGCATTTT
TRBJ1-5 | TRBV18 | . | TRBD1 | CASSPGVGGKEPQHF | TGTGCCAGCTCACCAGGGGTAGGGGGCAAGGAGCCCCAGCATTTT
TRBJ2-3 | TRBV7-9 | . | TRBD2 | CASSLLPGSGGVADTQYF | TGTGCCAGCAGCTTATTACCTGGGAGCGGGGGGGTTGCAGATACGCAGTATTTT
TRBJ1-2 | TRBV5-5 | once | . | CASSFSDGYGYTF | TGTGCCAGCAGCTTCTCGGACGGCTATGGCTACACCTTC
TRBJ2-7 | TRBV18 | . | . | CASSPGRGRYEQYF | TGTGCCAGCTCACCGGGGAGGGGGCGTTACGAGCAGTACTTC
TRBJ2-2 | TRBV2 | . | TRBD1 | CASSRQGADYNTGELFF | TGTGCCAGCAGCCGACAGGGGGCGGATTATAACACCGGGGAGCTGTTTTTT
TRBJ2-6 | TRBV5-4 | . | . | CASSAGGAGANVLTF | TGTGCCAGCAGCGCTGGGGGGGCCGGGGCCAACGTCCTGACTTTC
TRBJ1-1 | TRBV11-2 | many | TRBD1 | CASSFHRGNTEAFF | TGTGCCAGCAGCTTCCACAGGGGTAACACTGAAGCTTTCTTT
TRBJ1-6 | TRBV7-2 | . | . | CASSLVRVNYSPLHF | TGTGCCAGCAGCTTGGTTCGGGTCAATTATTCACCCCTCCACTTT
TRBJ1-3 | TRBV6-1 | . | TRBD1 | CASRAGQGTGNTIYF | TGTGCCAGCAGGGCTGGACAGGGCACAGGAAACACCATATATTTT
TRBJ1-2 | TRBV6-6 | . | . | CASSRNGAVKTYTF | TGTGCCAGCAGTCGCAATGGGGCGGTTAAGACCTACACCTTC
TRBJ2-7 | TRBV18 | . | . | CASSLTTDFEQYF | TGTGCCAGCTCATTAACAACTGATTTCGAGCAGTACTTC
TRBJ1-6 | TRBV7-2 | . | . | CASGEGTSPLHF | TGTGCCAGCGGGGAGGGAACTTCACCCCTCCACTTT
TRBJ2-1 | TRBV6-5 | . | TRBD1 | CASSPDRGEYNEQFF | TGTGCCAGCAGTCCCGACAGGGGGGAATACAATGAGCAGTTCTTC
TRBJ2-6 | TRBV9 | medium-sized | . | CASSVAVVSGANVLTF | TGTGCCAGCAGCGTAGCAGTGGTATCCGGGGCCAACGTCCTGACTTTC
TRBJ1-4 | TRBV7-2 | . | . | CASSLASLPNEKLFF | TGTGCCAGCAGCTTAGCAAGCCTACCTAATGAAAAACTGTTTTTT
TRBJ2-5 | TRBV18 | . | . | CASSPPLGETQYF | TGTGCCAGCTCACCACCGCTGGGGGAGACCCAGTACTTC
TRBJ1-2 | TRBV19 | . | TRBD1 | CATTGTGNYGYTF | TGTGCCACCACCGGGACAGGAAACTATGGCTACACCTTC
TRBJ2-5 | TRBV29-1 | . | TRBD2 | CSVDASGAPETQYF | TGCAGCGTTGACGCTAGCGGGGCCCCCGAGACCCAGTACTTC
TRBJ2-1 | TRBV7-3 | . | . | CASRSAGRGDNEQFF | TGTGCCAGCAGGTCCGCGGGGCGGGGTGACAATGAGCAGTTCTTC
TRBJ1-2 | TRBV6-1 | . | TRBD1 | CASRAGGYGYTF | TGTGCCAGCAGGGCAGGGGGCTATGGCTACACCTTC
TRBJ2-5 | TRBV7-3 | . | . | CASSPSKTVTGRTQYF | TGTGCCAGCAGCCCATCCAAGACAGTGACTGGGAGGACCCAGTACTTC
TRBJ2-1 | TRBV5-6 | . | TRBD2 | CASILTSGGYNEQFF | TGTGCCAGCATCCTGACTAGCGGGGGGTACAATGAGCAGTTCTTC
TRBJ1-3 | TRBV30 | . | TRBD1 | CAWAASTGAGNTIYF | TGTGCCTGGGCAGCTTCCACAGGGGCTGGAAACACCATATATTTT
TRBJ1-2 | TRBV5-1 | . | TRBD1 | CASSWDSYYGYTF | TGCGCCAGCAGCTGGGACAGCTACTATGGCTACACCTTC
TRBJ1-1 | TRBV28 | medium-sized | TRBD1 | CASRGQGFNTEAFF | TGTGCCAGCAGAGGACAGGGCTTCAACACTGAAGCTTTCTTT
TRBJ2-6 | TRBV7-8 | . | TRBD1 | CASSLVLGQGISGANVLTF | TGTGCCAGCAGCTTAGTTTTGGGACAGGGAATTTCTGGGGCCAACGTCCTGACTTTC